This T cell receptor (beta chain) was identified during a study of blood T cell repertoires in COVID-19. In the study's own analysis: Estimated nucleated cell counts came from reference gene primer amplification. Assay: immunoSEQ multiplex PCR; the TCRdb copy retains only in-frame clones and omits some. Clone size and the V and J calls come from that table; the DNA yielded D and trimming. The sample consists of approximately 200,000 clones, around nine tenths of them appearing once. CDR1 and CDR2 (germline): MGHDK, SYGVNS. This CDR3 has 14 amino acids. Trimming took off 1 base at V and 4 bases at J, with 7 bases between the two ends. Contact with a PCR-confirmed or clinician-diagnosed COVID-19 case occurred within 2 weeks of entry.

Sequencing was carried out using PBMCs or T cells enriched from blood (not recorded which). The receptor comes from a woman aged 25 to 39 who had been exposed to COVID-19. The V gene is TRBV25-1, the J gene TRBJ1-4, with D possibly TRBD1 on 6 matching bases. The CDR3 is CASSEFRGNEKLFF. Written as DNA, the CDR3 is TGTGCCAGCAGTGAATTCAGGGGTAATGAAAAACTGTTTTTT.